This TCR beta chain was sequenced in a study of Ad26.COV2.S vaccination and SARS-CoV-2 variants. Points from the study as a whole: Vaccinated individuals (as opposed to placebo recipients) had higher spike-specific TCR breadth. Whether participants received vaccine or placebo, their non-spike TCR breadth was similar.

Profiled with immunoSEQ multiplex PCR; TCRdb holds only in-frame clones, not every one. This sample yields 400,000 to 450,000 clones, of which 90% are seen a single time; 9% to 15% belongs to the top ten. Regarding this clone: Its antigen is not identified.

V was trimmed by 5 bases and J by 4 bases, leaving 11 bases between them. The CDR3 consists of 13 residues. Germline CDR1 reads LNHDA; CDR2 reads SQIVND (reference sequence). Noted treatment: 15 to 20 received Ad26.COV2.S at low or high dose, single or two shots; a few received placebo; per-sample allocation not given. Material that was analyzed had been drawn on day 63 after the first vaccine or placebo injection. The donor's status was that of an adult aged 18-55 years in Boston. V is TRBV19 and J is TRBJ1-2; D possibly corresponds to TRBD1 (6 bases). Sequenced here: peripheral blood, sampled in a trial of Ad26.COV2.S vaccine versus placebo. The TCR comes from a person between 18 and 60 years old who received the Ad26.COV2.S COVID-19 vaccine or a placebo. CDR3 amino acids: CASSPGEGYGYTF. CDR3 nucleotides: TGTGCCAGTAGTCCAGGGGAGGGCTATGGCTACACCTTC.